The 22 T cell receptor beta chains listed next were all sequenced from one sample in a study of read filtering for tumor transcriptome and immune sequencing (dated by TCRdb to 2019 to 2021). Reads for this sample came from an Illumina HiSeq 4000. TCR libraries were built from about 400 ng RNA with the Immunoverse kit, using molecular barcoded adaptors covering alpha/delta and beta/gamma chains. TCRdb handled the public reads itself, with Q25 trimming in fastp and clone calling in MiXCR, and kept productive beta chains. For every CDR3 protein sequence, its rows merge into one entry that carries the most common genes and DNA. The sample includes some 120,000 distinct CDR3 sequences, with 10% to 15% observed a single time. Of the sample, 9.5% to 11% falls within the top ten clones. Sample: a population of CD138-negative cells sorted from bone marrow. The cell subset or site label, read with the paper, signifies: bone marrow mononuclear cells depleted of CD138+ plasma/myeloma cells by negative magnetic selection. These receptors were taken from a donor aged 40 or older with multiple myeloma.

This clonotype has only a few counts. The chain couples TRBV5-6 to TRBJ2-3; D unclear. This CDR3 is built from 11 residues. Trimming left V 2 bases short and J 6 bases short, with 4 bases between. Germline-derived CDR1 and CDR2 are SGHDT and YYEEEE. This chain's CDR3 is CASSFPDTQYF. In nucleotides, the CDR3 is TGTGCCAGCAGCTTCCCGGATACGCAGTATTTT.

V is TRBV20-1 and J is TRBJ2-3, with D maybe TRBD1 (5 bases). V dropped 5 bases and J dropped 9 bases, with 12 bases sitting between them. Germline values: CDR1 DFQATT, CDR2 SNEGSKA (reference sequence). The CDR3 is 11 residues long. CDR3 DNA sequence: TGCAGTGCTCTAGGGGCCCGAACGCAGTATTTT. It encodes CSALGARTQYF.

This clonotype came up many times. CDR3 in DNA: TGCAGTGCTAGAGATAGCCCTGGCGATGGCTACACCTTC. Encoded protein: CSARDSPGDGYTF. This chain uses TRBV20-1 with TRBJ1-2; no reliable D call. The V end lost 0 bases, the J end lost 6 bases, and 11 bases lay between the germline ends. Germline lookup yields CDR1 DFQATT and CDR2 SNEGSKA (reference sequence). The CDR3 has 13 amino acids.

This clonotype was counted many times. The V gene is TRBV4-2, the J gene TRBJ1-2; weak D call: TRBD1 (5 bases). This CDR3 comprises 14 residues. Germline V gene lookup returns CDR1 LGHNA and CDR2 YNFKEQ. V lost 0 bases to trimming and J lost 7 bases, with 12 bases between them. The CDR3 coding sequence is TGTGCCAGCAGCCAAGATGTGCAGGGTCTTGGCTACACCTTC. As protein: CASSQDVQGLGYTF.

As DNA, the CDR3 is TGTGCCAGCGAGGGGGCCTACGAGCAGTACTTC. Its translation: CASEGAYEQYF. This chain uses TRBV2 with TRBJ2-7; D perhaps matches TRBD1 (6 bases). Germline lookup yields CDR1 SNHLY and CDR2 FYNNEI. Trimming shortened V by 8 bases and J by 2 bases, and 7 bases separated the two germline ends. CDR3 length: 11 amino acids.

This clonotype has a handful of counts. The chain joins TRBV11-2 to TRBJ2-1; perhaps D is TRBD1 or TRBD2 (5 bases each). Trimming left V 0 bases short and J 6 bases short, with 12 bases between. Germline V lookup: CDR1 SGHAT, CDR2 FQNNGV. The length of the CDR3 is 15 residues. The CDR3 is CASSLDRVGGNEQFF. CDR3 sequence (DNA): TGTGCCAGCAGCTTAGACAGGGTCGGAGGCAATGAGCAGTTCTTC.

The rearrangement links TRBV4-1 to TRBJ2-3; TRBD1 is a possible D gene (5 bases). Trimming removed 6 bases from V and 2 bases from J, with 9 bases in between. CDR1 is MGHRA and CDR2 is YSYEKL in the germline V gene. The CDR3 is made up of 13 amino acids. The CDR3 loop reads CASRQGTTDTQYF. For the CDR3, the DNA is TGCGCCAGCAGGCAGGGAACCACAGATACGCAGTATTTT.

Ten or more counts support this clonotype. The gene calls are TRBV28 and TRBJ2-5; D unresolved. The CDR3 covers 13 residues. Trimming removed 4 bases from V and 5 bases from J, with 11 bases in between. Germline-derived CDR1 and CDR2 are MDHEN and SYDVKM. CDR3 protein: CASSYASAETQYF. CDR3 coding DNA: TGTGCCAGCAGTTATGCGTCCGCCGAGACCCAGTACTTC.

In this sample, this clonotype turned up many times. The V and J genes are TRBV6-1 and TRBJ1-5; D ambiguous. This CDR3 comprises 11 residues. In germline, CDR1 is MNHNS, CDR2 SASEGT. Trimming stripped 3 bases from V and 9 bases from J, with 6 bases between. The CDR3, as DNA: TGTGCCAGCAGTGAGTTGAGGCCCCAGCATTTT. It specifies CASSELRPQHF.

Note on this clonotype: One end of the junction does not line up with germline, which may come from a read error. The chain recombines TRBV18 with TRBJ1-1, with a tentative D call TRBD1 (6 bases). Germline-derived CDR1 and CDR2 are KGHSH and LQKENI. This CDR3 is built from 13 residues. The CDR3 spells CANSPTQGTEAFF. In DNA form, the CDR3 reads TGTGCCAACTCACCAACGCAGGGGACTGAAGCTTTCTTT.

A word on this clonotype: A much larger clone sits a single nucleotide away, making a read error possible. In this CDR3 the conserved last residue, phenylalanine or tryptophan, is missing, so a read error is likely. CDR3 loop: CASSLGSGTTYEQYL. CDR3 in DNA: TGTGCCAGCAGCCTCGGCTCCGGGACGACCTACGAGCAGTACTTA. The chain has TRBV11-2 and TRBJ2-7, with D possibly called TRBD1 or TRBD2 (5 bases each). CDR3 length: 15 residues. V was trimmed by 5 bases and J by 2 bases, leaving 16 bases between them. The V gene's germline CDR1 is SGHAT and CDR2 FQNNGV.

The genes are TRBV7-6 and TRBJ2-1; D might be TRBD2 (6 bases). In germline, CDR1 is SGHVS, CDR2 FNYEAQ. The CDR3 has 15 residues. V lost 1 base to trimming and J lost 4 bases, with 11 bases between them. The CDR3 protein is CASSLEGTPYNEQFF. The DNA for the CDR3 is TGTGCCAGCAGCTTAGAAGGGACTCCTTACAATGAGCAGTTCTTC.

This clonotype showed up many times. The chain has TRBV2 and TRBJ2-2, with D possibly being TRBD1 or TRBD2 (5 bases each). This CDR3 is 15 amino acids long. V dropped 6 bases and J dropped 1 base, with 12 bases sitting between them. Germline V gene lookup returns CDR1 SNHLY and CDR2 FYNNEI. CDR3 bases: TGTGCCAGCAGACGGGACGGGATGAACACCGGGGAGCTGTTTTTT. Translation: CASRRDGMNTGELFF. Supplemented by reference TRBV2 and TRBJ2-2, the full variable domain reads EPEVTQTPSHQVTQMGQEVILRCVPISNHLYFYWYRQILGQKVEFLVSFYNNEISEKSEIFDDQFSVERPDGSNFTLKIRSTKLEDSAMYFCASRRDGMNTGELFFGEGSRLTVL.

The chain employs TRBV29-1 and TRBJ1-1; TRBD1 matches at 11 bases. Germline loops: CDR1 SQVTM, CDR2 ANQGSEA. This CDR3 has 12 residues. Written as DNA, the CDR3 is TGCATCGGGACAGGGGGAAACACTGAAGCTTTCTTT. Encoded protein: CIGTGGNTEAFF.

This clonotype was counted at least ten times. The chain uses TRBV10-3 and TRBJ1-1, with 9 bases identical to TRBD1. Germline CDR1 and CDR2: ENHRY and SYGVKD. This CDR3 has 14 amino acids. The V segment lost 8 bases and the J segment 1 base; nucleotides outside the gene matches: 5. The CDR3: CAIGRGQGNTEAFF. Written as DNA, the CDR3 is TGTGCCATCGGCCGGGGACAGGGGAACACTGAAGCTTTCTTT.

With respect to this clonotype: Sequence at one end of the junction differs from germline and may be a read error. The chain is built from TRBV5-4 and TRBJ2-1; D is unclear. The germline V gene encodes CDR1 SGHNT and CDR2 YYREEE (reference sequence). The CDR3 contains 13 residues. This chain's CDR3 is CASGLVGYNEQFF. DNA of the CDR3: TGTGCCAGCGGCTTGGTCGGGTATAATGAGCAGTTCTTC.

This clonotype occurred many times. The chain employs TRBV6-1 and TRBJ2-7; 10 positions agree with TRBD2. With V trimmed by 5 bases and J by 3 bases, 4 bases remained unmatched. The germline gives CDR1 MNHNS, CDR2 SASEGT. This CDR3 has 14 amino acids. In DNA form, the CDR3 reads TGTGCCAGCAGTCCTCCTAGCGGGAGCTACGAGCAGTACTTC. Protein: CASSPPSGSYEQYF.

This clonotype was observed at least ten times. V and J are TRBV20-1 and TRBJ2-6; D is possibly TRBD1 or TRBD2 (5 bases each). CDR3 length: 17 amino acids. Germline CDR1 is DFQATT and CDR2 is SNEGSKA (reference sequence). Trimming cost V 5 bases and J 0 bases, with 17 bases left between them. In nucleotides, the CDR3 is TGCAGTGCTGACCCCGGGACGTCGAGCTCTGGGGCCAACGTCCTGACTTTC. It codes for CSADPGTSSSGANVLTF.

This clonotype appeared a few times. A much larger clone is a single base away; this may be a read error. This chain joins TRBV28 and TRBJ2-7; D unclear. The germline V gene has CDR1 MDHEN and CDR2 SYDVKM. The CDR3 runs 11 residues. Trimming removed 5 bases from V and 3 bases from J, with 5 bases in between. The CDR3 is CASSHRYEQYF. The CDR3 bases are TGTGCCAGCAGTCACCGCTACGAGCAGTACTTC.

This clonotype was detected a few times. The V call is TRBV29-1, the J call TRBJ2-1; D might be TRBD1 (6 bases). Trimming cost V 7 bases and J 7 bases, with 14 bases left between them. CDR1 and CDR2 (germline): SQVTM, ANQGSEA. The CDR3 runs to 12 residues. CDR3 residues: CSASSQGNEQFF. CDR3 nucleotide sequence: TGCAGCGCAAGCTCCCAGGGGAATGAGCAGTTCTTC.

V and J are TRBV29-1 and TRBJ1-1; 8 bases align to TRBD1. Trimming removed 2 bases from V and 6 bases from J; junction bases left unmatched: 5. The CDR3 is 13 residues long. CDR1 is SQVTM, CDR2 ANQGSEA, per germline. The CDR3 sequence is CSVELQGASEAFF. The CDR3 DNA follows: TGCAGCGTTGAACTCCAGGGGGCGTCTGAAGCTTTCTTT.

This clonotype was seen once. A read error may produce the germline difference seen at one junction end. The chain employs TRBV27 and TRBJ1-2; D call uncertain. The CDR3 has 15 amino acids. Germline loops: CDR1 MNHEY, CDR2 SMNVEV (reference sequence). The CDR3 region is CASSPRPVANYRYTF. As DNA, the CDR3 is TGTGCCAGCAGTCCCCGACCCGTCGCTAACTATCGCTACACCTTC.